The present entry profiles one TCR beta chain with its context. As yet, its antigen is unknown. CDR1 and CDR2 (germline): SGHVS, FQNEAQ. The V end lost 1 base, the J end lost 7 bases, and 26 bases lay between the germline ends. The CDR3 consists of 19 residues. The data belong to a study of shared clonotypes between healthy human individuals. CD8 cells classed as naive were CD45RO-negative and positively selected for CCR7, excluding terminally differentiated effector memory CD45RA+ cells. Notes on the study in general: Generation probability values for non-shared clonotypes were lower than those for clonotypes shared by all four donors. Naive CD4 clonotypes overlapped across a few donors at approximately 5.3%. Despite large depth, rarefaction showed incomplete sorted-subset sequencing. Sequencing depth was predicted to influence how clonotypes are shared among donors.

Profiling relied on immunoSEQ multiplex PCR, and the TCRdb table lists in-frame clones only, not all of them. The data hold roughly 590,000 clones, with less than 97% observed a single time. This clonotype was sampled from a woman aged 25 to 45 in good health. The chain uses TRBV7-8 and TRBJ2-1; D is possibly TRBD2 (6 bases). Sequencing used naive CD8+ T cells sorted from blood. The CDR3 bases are TGTGCCAGCAGCTTAGACCGGGCAGGGACGGGAGTAGTGGGAAATGAGCAGTTCTTC. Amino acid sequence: CASSLDRAGTGVVGNEQFF.